The T cell receptor (beta chain) under discussion was sequenced for a study of blood T cell repertoires in COVID-19. Study-wide context: The cDNA or gDNA used as material had been derived from T cells, B-cell-depleted T cells, or PBMCs.

This clone was recorded once. Here immunoSEQ multiplex PCR was the method, and the copy in TCRdb shows in-frame clones only, minus some. The sample contains hundreds of thousands of clones, approximately 87% of which appear only once. Sequencing used PBMCs or T cells enriched from blood (not recorded which). This receptor was taken from a woman in her forties or fifties who had recovered from COVID-19.

The CDR3 here is CASRIASSTPGYNSPLHF. The CDR3 region has the DNA TGTGCCAGCAGGATAGCCAGTTCTACTCCTGGGTATAATTCACCCCTCCACTTT. The V gene is TRBV28, the J gene TRBJ1-6; no clear D. Trimming removed 6 bases at V and 4 bases at J, with 22 bases between. Germline CDR1 is MDHEN and CDR2 is SYDVKM. The CDR3 has 18 residues.